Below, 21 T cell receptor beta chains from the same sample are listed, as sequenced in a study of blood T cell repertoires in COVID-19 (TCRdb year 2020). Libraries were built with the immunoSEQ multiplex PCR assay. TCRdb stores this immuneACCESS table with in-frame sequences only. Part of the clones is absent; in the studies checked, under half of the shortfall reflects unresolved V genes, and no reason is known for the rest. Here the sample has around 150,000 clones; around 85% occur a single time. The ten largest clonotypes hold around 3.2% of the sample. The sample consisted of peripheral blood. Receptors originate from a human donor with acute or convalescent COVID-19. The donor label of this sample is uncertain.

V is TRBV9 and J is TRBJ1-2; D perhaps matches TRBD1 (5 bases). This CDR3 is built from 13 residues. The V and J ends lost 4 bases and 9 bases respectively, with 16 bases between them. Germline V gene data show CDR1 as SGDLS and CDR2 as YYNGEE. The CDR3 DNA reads TGTGCCAGCAGCCGAGGGGAGGGCGAAAGCTACACCTTC. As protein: CASSRGEGESYTF.

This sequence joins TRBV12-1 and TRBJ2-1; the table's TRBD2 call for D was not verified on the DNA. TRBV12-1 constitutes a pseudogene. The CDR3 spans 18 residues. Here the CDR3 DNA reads TGTGCCAGCAGCTTTGAGGCCCTAGCCGGAACGTGGGTCAATGAGCAGTTCTTC. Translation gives CASSFEALAGTWVNEQFF.

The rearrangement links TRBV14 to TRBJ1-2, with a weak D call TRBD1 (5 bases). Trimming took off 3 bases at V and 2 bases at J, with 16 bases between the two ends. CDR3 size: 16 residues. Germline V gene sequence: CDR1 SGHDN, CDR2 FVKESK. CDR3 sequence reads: CASSQIRGAGNYGYTF. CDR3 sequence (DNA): TGTGCCAGCAGCCAGATTCGGGGCGCGGGGAACTATGGCTACACCTTC.

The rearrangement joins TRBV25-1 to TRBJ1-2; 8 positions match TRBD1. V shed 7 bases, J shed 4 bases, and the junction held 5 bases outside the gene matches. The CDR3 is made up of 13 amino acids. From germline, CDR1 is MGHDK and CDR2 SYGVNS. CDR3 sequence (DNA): TGTGCCAGCACCCCGGGACAGGCCTATGGCTACACCTTC. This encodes CASTPGQAYGYTF.

In DNA form, the CDR3 reads TGTGCCAGCTCACCACAAGGCGGGAGGAACACCGGGGAGCTGTTTTTT. Protein: CASSPQGGRNTGELFF. The chain couples TRBV18 to TRBJ2-2, with 7 nucleotides matching TRBD2. Germline V gene lookup returns CDR1 KGHSH and CDR2 LQKENI. The CDR3 sequence is 16 residues long. The J segment lost 1 base and the V segment lost 1 base, leaving 3 bases of the junction unmatched.

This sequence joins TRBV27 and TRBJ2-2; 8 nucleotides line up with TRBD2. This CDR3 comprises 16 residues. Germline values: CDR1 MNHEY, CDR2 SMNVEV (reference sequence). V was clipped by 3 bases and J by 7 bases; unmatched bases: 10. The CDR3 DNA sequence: TGTGCCAGCAGTTTCCTCGGGGGGGCCCTAGGCGGGGAGCTGTTTTTT. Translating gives CASSFLGGALGGELFF.

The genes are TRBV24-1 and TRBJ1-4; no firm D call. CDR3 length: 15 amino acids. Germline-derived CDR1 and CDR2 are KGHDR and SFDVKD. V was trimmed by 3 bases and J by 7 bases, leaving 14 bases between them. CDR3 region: CATSDPTSAGEKLFF. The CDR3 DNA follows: TGTGCCACCAGTGATCCTACTTCAGCAGGTGAAAAACTGTTTTTT.

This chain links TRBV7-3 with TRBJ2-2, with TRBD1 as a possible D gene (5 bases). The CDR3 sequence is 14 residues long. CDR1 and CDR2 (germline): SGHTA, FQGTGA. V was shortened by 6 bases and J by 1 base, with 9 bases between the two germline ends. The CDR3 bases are TGTGCCAGCAGACCTCAGGGGAACACCGGGGAGCTGTTTTTT. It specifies CASRPQGNTGELFF.

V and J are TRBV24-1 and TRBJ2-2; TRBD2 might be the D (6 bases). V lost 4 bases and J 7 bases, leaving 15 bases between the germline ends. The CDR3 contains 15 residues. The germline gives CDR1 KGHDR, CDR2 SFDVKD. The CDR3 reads CATSEPGFGGGELFF. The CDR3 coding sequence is TGTGCCACCAGTGAACCAGGCTTCGGGGGCGGGGAGCTGTTTTTT.

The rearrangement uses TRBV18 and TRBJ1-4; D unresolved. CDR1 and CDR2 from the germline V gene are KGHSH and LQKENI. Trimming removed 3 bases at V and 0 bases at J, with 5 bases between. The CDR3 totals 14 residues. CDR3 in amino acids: CASSPRTTNEKLFF. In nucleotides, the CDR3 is TGTGCCAGCTCACCCCGTACAACTAATGAAAAACTGTTTTTT.

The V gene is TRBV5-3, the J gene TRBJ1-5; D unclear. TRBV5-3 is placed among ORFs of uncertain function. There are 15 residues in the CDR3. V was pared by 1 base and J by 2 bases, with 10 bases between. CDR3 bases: TGTGCCAGAAGCTTGCCGAGGGTATGCAATCAGCCCCAGCATTTT. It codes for CARSLPRVCNQPQHF.

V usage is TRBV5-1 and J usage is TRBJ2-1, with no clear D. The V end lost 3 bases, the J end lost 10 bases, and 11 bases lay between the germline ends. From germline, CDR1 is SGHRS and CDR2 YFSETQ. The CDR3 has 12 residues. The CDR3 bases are TGCGCCAGCAGCTCTCAGGATTTCGAGCAGTTCTTC. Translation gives CASSSQDFEQFF. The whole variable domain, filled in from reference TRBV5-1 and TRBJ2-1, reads KAGVTQTPRYLIKTRGQQVTLSCSPISGHRSVSWYQQTPGQGLQFLFEYFSETQRNKGNFPGRFSGRQFSNSRSEMNVSTLELGDSALYLCASSSQDFEQFFGPGTRLTVL.

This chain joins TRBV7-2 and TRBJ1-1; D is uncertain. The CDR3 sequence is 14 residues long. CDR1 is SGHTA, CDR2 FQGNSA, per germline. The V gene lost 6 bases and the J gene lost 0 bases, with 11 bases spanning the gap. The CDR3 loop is CASSLGAMNTEAFF. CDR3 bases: TGTGCCAGCAGTTTGGGAGCCATGAACACTGAAGCTTTCTTT.

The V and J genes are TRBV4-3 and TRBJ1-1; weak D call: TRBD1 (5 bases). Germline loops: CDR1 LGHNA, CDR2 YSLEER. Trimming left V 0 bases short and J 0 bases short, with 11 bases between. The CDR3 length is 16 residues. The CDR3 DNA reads TGCGCCAGCAGCCAAGAGGTGTCCAGGGTGAACACTGAAGCTTTCTTT. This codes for CASSQEVSRVNTEAFF.

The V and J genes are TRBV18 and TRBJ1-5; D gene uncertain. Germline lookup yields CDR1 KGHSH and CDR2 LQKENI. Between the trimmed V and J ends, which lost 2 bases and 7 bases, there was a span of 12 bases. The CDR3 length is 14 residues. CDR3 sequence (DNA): TGTGCCAGCTCACCAGGGCAGGTTGGCCAGCCCCAGCATTTT. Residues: CASSPGQVGQPQHF.

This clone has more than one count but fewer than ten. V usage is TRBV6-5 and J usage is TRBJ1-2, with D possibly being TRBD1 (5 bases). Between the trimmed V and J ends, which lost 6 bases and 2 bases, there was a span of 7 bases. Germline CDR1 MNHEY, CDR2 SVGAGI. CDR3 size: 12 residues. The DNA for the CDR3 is TGTGCCAGCAGGGCAGGGAACTATGGCTACACCTTC. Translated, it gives CASRAGNYGYTF.

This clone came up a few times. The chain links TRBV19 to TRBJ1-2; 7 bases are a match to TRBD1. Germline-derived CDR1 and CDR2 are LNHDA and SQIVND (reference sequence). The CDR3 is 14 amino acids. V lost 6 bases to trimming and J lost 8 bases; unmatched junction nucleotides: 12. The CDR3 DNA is TGTGCCAGTAGCTCCCGTAGACAGGGTTACGGCTACACCTTC. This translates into CASSSRRQGYGYTF.

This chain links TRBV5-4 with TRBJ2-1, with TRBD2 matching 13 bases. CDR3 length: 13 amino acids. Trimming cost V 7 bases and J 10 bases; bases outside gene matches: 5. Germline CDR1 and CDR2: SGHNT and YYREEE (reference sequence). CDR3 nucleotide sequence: TGTGCCAGCGGGACTAGCGGGGACCCCGAGCAGTTCTTC. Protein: CASGTSGDPEQFF.

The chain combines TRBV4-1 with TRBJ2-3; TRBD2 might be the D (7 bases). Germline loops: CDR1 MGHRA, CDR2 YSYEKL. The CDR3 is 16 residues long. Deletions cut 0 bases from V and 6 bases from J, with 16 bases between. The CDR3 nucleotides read TGCGCCAGCAGCCAAGATAGGGGTGAGGGGGGGGATACGCAGTATTTT. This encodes CASSQDRGEGGDTQYF.

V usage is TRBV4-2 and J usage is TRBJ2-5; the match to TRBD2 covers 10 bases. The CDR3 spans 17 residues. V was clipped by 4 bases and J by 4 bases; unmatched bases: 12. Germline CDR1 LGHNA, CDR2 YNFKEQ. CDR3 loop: CASSPEASGGIGETQYF. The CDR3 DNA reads TGTGCCAGCAGCCCAGAGGCTAGCGGGGGAATAGGAGAGACCCAGTACTTC.

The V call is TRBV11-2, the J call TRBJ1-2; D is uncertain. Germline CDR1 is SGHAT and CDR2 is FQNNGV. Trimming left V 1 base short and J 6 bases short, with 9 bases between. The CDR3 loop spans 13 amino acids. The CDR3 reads CASSLVLGNGYTF. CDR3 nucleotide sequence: TGTGCCAGCAGCTTAGTACTCGGGAATGGCTACACCTTC.